Presented here are 6 T cell receptor beta chains from one specimen sequenced in a study of OX40 agonist ivuxolimab in advanced cancers. The repertoire was sequenced with immunoSEQ multiplex PCR; TCRdb's copy has only in-frame clones and lacks some. The repertoire holds around 100,000 clones, with 85% to 95% as singletons. The sequencing here drew on CD4+ or CD8+ T cells sorted from blood, taken in a trial of the OX40 agonist ivuxolimab. These receptors were taken from an adult with an advanced solid tumor such as melanoma, head and neck, liver or kidney cancer.

The genes are TRBV5-1 and TRBJ2-6; D gene uncertain. The CDR3 spans 14 residues. Germline V lookup: CDR1 SGHRS, CDR2 YFSETQ. The germline V and J ends were trimmed by 5 bases and 0 bases, with 6 bases remaining between them. The DNA of the CDR3 is TGCGCCAGCAGGCCGGACTCTGGGGCCAACGTCCTGACTTTC. Its translation is CASRPDSGANVLTF.

A few counts support this clone. The chain combines TRBV9 with TRBJ2-7, with a possible D match to TRBD2 (5 bases). The ends were cut back, 4 bases at V and 3 bases at J, with 11 bases in the middle. The CDR3 consists of 13 residues. CDR1 and CDR2 (germline): SGDLS, YYNGEE. CDR3 sequence reads: CASSQRRDYEQYF. As DNA, the CDR3 is TGTGCCAGCAGCCAACGCCGGGACTACGAGCAGTACTTC. Full variable domain (rest looked up from reference TRBV9 and TRBJ2-7): DSGVTQTPKHLITATGQRVTLRCSPRSGDLSVYWYQQSLDQGLQFLIQYYNGEERAKGNILERFSAQQFPDLHSELNLSSLELGDSALYFCASSQRRDYEQYFGPGTRLTVT.

The J gene is TRBJ2-2, the V gene TRBV5-1; D is perhaps TRBD2 (5 bases). Germline V gives CDR1 SGHRS, CDR2 YFSETQ. V gave up 6 bases and J gave up 2 bases, with 17 bases separating them. This CDR3 region has 16 residues. In DNA, the CDR3 is TGCGCCAGCAACCTCGCTCCGGGATCTAACACCGGGGAGCTGTTTTTT. It encodes CASNLAPGSNTGELFF.

This chain connects TRBV2 to TRBJ1-5; TRBD1 agrees at 7 bases. Germline values: CDR1 SNHLY, CDR2 FYNNEI. The V segment lost 4 bases and the J segment 9 bases; nucleotides outside the gene matches: 9. The CDR3 has 14 residues. The CDR3 DNA reads as TGTGCCAGCAGTGGCCGGGACAGTCAAGGGCCCCAGCATTTT. It translates to CASSGRDSQGPQHF.

The count of this clone is one. The V call is TRBV6-5, the J call TRBJ1-2; 10 bases agree with TRBD1. Germline CDR1 is MNHEY and CDR2 is SVGAGI. The CDR3 loop spans 14 amino acids. The V and J ends lost 6 bases and 3 bases, in that order; junction bases with no gene match: 4. CDR3 sequence reads: CASRSGQGHYGYTF. In DNA form, the CDR3 reads TGTGCCAGCAGGTCGGGACAGGGGCACTATGGCTACACCTTC.

The chain uses TRBV5-5 and TRBJ1-2, with 10 bases identical to TRBD1. J gave up 3 bases and V 4 bases, and 6 bases lay outside the gene matches. CDR1 and CDR2 (germline): SGHKS, YYEKEE (reference sequence). CDR3 length equals 15 residues. This chain's CDR3 is CASSNAGTGDYGYTF. DNA of the CDR3: TGTGCCAGCAGCAACGCCGGGACAGGGGACTATGGCTACACCTTC.